This TCR beta chain appears in the sequencing data of a study of OX40 agonist ivuxolimab in advanced cancers. Study-wide background: Patients were given ivuxolimab, an antibody that agonizes OX40 (CD134). Dose-escalation patients' cancers were hepatocellular carcinoma, melanoma, renal cell or head and neck cancer.

Sequenced by immunoSEQ multiplex PCR; TCRdb stores in-frame clones only, minus some. The data contain 30,000 to 40,000 clones, 70% to 90% of them seen just once; the ten biggest clones take up under 15%. Germline CDR1 is MNHEY and CDR2 is SMNVEV (reference sequence). V was clipped by 4 bases and J by 4 bases, with 10 bases between them. This CDR3 has 13 residues. The chain links TRBV27 to TRBJ1-2; D not certain. The TCR sequence derives from an adult with an advanced solid tumor such as melanoma, head and neck, liver or kidney cancer. This specimen consisted of CD4+ or CD8+ T cells sorted from blood, obtained in a trial of the OX40 agonist ivuxolimab. As DNA, the CDR3 is TGTGCCAGCAGTTCCGACCGCCGCTATGGCTACACCTTC. Translated: CASSSDRRYGYTF.